Sequencing of this T cell receptor (beta chain) was carried out in a study of blood T cell repertoires in COVID-19. The assay was immunoSEQ multiplex PCR, and TCRdb's table has in-frame clones only and misses some. The profile covers about 150,000 clones, with around 84% appearing a single time and around 7% taken by the ten largest. Per germline, CDR1 SGHVS and CDR2 FNYEAQ. V shed 5 bases, J shed 5 bases, and the junction held 8 bases outside the gene matches. The CDR3 consists of 14 residues. Participant-reported clinical history was the basis for cohort assignment. This rearrangement joins TRBV7-6 to TRBJ1-2, with 7 nucleotides matching TRBD1. Sequencing was done on a sample of PBMCs or T cells enriched from blood (not recorded which). This receptor was taken from a man between 45 and 60 years old who had recovered from COVID-19. CDR3 nucleotide sequence: TGTGCCAGCAGCCGGTCGGGGACAGCTTATGGCTACACCTTC. Protein: CASSRSGTAYGYTF.